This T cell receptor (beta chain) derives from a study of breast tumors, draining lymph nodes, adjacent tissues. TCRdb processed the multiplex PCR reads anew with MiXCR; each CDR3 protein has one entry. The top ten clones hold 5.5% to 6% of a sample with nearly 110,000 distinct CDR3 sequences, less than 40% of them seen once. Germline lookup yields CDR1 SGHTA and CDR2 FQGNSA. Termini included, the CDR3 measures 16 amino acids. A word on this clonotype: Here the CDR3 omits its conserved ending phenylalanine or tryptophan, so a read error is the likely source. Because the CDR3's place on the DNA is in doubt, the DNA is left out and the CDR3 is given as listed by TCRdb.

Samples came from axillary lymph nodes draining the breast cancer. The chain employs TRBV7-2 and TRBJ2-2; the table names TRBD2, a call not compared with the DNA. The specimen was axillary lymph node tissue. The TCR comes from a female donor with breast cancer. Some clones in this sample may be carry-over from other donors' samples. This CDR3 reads CASSPTGTSNTGELFL.